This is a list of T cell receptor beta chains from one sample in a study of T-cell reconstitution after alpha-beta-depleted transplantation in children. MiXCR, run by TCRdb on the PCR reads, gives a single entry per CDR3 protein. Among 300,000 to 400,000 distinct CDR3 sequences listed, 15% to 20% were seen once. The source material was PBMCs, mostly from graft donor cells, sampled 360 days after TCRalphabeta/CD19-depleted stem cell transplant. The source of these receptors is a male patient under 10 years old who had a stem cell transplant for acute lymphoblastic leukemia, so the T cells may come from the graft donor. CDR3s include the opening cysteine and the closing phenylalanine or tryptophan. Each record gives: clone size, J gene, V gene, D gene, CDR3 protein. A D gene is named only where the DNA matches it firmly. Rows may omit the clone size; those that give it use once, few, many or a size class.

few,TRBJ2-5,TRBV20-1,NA,CSARQPGFKGETQYF
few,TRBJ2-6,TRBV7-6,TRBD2,CASSLDAGGLTGANVLTF
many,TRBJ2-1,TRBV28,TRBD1,CASSLRTGGEVARENEQFF
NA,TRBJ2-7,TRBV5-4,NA,CASSLSGGPVGTGLSYEQYF
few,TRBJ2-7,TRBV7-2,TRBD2,CASSFGGTPYEQYF
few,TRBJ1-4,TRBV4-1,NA,CASSRLGLGLNEKLFF
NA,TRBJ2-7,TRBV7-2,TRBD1,CASSLGTGGGYEQYF
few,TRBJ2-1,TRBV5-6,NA,CASSPPGVYEQFF
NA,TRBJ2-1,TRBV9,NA,CASSGATNEQFF
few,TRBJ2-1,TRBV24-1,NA,CATSDFRYNEQFF
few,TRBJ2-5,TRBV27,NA,CASSGDEETQYF
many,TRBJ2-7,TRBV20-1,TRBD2,CSASPSGRSYEQYF
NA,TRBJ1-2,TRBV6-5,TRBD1,CASTRGGTANYGYTF
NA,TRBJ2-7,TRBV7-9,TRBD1,CASSTGQHYEQYF
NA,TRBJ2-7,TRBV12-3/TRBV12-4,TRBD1,CASSNRGSYEQYF
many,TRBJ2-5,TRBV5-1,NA,CASSSQETQYF
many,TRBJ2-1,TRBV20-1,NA,CSAPTGYYNEQFF
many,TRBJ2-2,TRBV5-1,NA,CASSLGYPGELFF
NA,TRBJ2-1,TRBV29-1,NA,CSARGTLEGDEQFF
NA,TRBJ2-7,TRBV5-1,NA,CATSSRPQGIGGNEQYF
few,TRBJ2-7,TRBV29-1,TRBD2,CSVETSGIHSYEQYF
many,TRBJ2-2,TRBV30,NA,CAWSVLGLTGDTGELFF
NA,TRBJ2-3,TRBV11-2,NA,CASTLVGRGVQYF
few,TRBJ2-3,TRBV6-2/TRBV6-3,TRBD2,CASSHTVSGPSTDTQYF
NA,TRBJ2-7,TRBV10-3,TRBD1,CAIRNTDRGPYEQYF
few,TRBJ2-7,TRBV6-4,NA,CASSPSLGYEQYF
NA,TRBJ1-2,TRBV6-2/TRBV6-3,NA,CASSYLGGISTDNYGYTF
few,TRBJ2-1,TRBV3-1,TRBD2,CASSPRTSGSHNEQFF
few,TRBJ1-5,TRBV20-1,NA,CSATQGVVYQPQHF
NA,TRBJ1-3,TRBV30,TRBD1,CAWSVRTGASGNTIYF
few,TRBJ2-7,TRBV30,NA,CAWSSNYEQYF
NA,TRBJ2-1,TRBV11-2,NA,CASSYKLSSYNEQFF
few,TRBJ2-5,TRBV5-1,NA,CASSPRTDQETQYF
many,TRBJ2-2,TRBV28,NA,CASSQIGTYTGELFF
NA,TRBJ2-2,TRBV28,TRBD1,CASLQGARELFF
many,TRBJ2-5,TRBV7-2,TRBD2,CASSFWLAGVETQYF
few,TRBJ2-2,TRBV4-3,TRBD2,CASSQIAGGSTGELFF
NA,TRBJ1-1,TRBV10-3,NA,CAISDPKEGRVNTEAFF
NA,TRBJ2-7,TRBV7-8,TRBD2,CASSLETSGYYEQYF
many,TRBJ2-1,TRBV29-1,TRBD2,CSVERTSGPPSYNEQFF
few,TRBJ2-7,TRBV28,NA,CASSFGGRNEQYF
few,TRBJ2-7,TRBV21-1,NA,CASSKQAYYEQYF
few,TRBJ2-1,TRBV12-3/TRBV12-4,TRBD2,CASSRRTSGSGDEQFF
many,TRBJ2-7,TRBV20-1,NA,CSAMSTVSYEQYF
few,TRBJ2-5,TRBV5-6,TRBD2,CASSSVLAGGKTQYF
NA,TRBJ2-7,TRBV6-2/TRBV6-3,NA,CASSYRQFYEQYF
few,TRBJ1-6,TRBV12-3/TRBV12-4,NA,CASSLNSFQSPLHF
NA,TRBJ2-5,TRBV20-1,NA,CSASPPLQRQETQYF
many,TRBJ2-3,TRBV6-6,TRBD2,CASSPGGPDTQYF
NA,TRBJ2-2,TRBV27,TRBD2,CASSGLRLAGAGGELFF
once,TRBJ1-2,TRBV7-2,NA,CASSAEVGGAVYGYTF
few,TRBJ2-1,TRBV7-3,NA,CASSSGPKSSYNEQFF
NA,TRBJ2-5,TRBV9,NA,CASSPGHLQETQYF
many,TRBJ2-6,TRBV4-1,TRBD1,CASSQGSSQGAQLGANVLTF